This TCR beta chain was identified in a study of T cell clonality in common variable immunodeficiency. Clones were read by immunoSEQ multiplex PCR, and TCRdb kept only the in-frame ones, dropping some. This repertoire lists around 17,000 clones without singletons; roughly 14% sits in the top ten. CVID subjects were some 15 female and fewer than 35 male, aged roughly 9 to 70. No CVID subject was ill or on immunomodulatory drugs when sampled. The V gene end was trimmed by 5 bases and the J gene end by 1 base; junction bases not matched to a gene: 2. CDR1 and CDR2 from the germline V gene are SSHAT and FNYEAQ (reference sequence). CDR3 length equals 14 residues. In this sample, this clone turned up many times. As yet, its antigen is unknown. The read finishes 3 residues shy of the CDR3 end, and the germline J gene is used to complete it. Whole-study results and caveats: Links between repertoire features and CVID complications were heterogeneity-limited. Fewer deletions and N-nucleotide insertions were reportedly seen in common variable immunodeficiency TCR beta sequences. Fewer TCRbeta clones were shared among CVID subjects than controls.

The rearrangement uses TRBV7-7 and TRBJ1-5; 7 bases fit TRBD1. The sample consisted of peripheral blood mononuclear cells. This receptor was taken from a human donor with common variable immunodeficiency. CDR3 DNA, as far as it was read: TGTGCCAGCAGCCACAGGGGAAGCAATCAGCCC. It specifies CASSHRGSNQP. In full, the CDR3 is CASSHRGSNQPQHF.